This entry lists 27 T cell receptor beta chains sequenced from one sample in a study of shared T cell receptors in the human thymus. TCRdb's copy holds only in-frame clones and misses some; the assay was immunoSEQ multiplex PCR. The table includes roughly 410,000 clones, 85% to 95% detected once. The specimen was thymocytes. Receptor source: a human donor.

V is TRBV28 and J is TRBJ2-7, with unresolved D. With 3 bases removed from V and 0 bases from J, the gap between germline ends came to 12 bases. Germline values: CDR1 MDHEN, CDR2 SYDVKM. The CDR3 covers 15 residues. The CDR3 here is CASSLFGWSSYEQYF. The CDR3 DNA reads as TGTGCCAGCAGTTTGTTTGGGTGGAGCTCCTACGAGCAGTACTTC.

This chain connects TRBV6-6 to TRBJ2-1; either TRBD1 or TRBD2 may supply D (5 bases each). Trimming removed 0 bases from V and 1 base from J, with 10 bases in between. The CDR3 contains 16 residues. CDR1 and CDR2 (germline): MNHNY, SVGAGI (reference sequence). The CDR3 reads CASSYSGDPSYNEQFF. As DNA, the CDR3 is TGTGCCAGCAGTTACTCGGGGGACCCGTCCTACAATGAGCAGTTCTTC.

This chain links TRBV15 with TRBJ1-5; D not certain. In germline, CDR1 is LNHNV, CDR2 YYDKDF (reference sequence). V was clipped by 1 base and J by 2 bases, with 9 bases between them. The CDR3 has 15 amino acids. The CDR3 region is CATSRGKGGNQPQHF. CDR3 DNA: TGTGCCACCAGCAGAGGAAAGGGAGGCAATCAGCCCCAGCATTTT.

The CDR3 DNA sequence: TGCGCCAGCAGCAGCCGGGGGGTAGACTGCGATGAGCAGTTCTTC. Its translation: CASSSRGVDCDEQFF. The V gene is TRBV5-1, the J gene TRBJ2-1; 7 nucleotides agree with TRBD2. The J segment lost 8 bases and the V segment lost 4 bases, leaving 12 bases of the junction unmatched. This CDR3 is 15 amino acids long. CDR1 is SGHRS, CDR2 YFSETQ, per germline.

The chain employs TRBV2 and TRBJ2-2; weak D call: TRBD2 (6 bases). Germline V gene lookup returns CDR1 SNHLY and CDR2 FYNNEI. This CDR3 has 16 amino acids. Trimming removed 8 bases at V and 4 bases at J, with 20 bases between. Written as DNA, the CDR3 is TGTGCCAGCGCCCCCCATGCTAGCGAGATCACCGGGGAGCTGTTTTTT. Its translation is CASAPHASEITGELFF. Combining the CDR3 with reference TRBV2 and TRBJ2-2 gives the whole variable domain EPEVTQTPSHQVTQMGQEVILRCVPISNHLYFYWYRQILGQKVEFLVSFYNNEISEKSEIFDDQFSVERPDGSNFTLKIRSTKLEDSAMYFCASAPHASEITGELFFGEGSRLTVL.

V gene TRBV15 combines with J gene TRBJ2-7, with D perhaps TRBD2 (5 bases). Trimming removed 1 base from V and 9 bases from J, with 13 bases in between. From germline, CDR1 is LNHNV and CDR2 YYDKDF (reference sequence). The CDR3 length is 13 residues. The CDR3 is CATSRVARRGQYF. CDR3 nucleotide sequence: TGTGCCACCAGCAGAGTAGCCCGCCGGGGGCAGTACTTC. Using reference TRBV15 and TRBJ2-7 for the parts outside the CDR3, the full variable domain is DAMVIQNPRYQVTQFGKPVTLSCSQTLNHNVMYWYQQKSSQAPKLLFHYYDKDFNNEADTPDNFQSRRPNTSFCFLDIRSPGLGDTAMYLCATSRVARRGQYFGPGTRLTVT.

V and J are TRBV14 and TRBJ1-1; possible D gene TRBD1, 6 bases. V was clipped by 0 bases and J by 8 bases, with 16 bases between them. CDR1 is SGHDN and CDR2 is FVKESK in the germline V gene. This CDR3 is built from 15 residues. The CDR3 DNA reads as TGTGCCAGCAGCCAAGAGAGGATCCGGGGACAAGAAGCTTTCTTT. This sequence encodes CASSQERIRGQEAFF.

In DNA, the CDR3 is TGTGCCAGCAGATCAAGGGGACCGGGCCAGGATGGCTACACCTTC. Amino acids: CASRSRGPGQDGYTF. The rearrangement uses TRBV5-4 and TRBJ1-2; a weak D match, TRBD1 (5 bases). The CDR3 covers 15 residues. Per germline, CDR1 SGHNT and CDR2 YYREEE (reference sequence). Trimming pared 5 bases from V and 6 bases from J, leaving 20 bases between. Looking up the rest from reference TRBV5-4 and TRBJ1-2 gives the full variable domain: ETGVTQSPTHLIKTRGQQVTLRCSSQSGHNTVSWYQQALGQGPQFIFQYYREEENGRGNFPPRFSGLQFPNYSSELNVNALELDDSALYLCASRSRGPGQDGYTFGSGTRLTVV.

V gene TRBV6-1 combines with J gene TRBJ2-5; 8 bases match TRBD2. CDR3 size: 14 residues. Trimming removed 5 bases from V and 5 bases from J; junction bases left unmatched: 7. Germline V gives CDR1 MNHNS, CDR2 SASEGT. This CDR3 reads CASSRRGARETQYF. CDR3 nucleotides: TGTGCCAGCAGTCGGCGGGGGGCAAGGGAGACCCAGTACTTC.

Note on this clone: The sample has other DNA sequences that encode this CDR3 too. The chain links TRBV27 to TRBJ1-1, with D maybe TRBD1 (5 bases). V lost 2 bases, J lost 8 bases, and 12 bases lay in between. Germline loops: CDR1 MNHEY, CDR2 SMNVEV (reference sequence). This CDR3 is built from 13 residues. DNA for the CDR3: TGTGCCAGCAGTTTAAGGAGGGGAACCGAAGCTTTCTTT. Translating it yields CASSLRRGTEAFF.

The chain is built from TRBV5-1 and TRBJ2-2, with 8 bases matching TRBD2. Germline V lookup: CDR1 SGHRS, CDR2 YFSETQ. The J segment lost 5 bases and the V segment lost 0 bases, leaving 6 bases of the junction unmatched. CDR3 size: 16 residues. CDR3 coding DNA: TGCGCCAGCAGCTTGGCAAGCGGGAGATATACCGGGGAGCTGTTTTTT. Its protein product is CASSLASGRYTGELFF. The full variable domain, with the rest looked up from reference TRBV5-1 and TRBJ2-2, is KAGVTQTPRYLIKTRGQQVTLSCSPISGHRSVSWYQQTPGQGLQFLFEYFSETQRNKGNFPGRFSGRQFSNSRSEMNVSTLELGDSALYLCASSLASGRYTGELFFGEGSRLTVL.

Concerning this clone itself: Other nucleotide sequences from this sample produce the same CDR3. This rearrangement joins TRBV5-6 to TRBJ2-1; D gene ambiguous. The CDR3 extends over 14 amino acids. The germline gives CDR1 SGHDT, CDR2 YYEEEE. Trimming shortened V by 0 bases and J by 0 bases, and 4 bases separated the two germline ends. The CDR3, as DNA: TGTGCCAGCAGCTTGGGTAGCTCCTACAATGAGCAGTTCTTC. Translated, it gives CASSLGSSYNEQFF.

V usage is TRBV7-9 and J usage is TRBJ1-1; possibly TRBD1 for D (6 bases). The CDR3 is made up of 16 amino acids. V lost 3 bases and J 0 bases, leaving 14 bases between the germline ends. Germline V gives CDR1 SEHNR, CDR2 FQNEAQ (reference sequence). For the CDR3, the DNA is TGTGCCAGCAGCTTCGGGCAGGGGCCGATGAACACTGAAGCTTTCTTT. Protein: CASSFGQGPMNTEAFF.

The chain carries TRBV28 and TRBJ2-2; a possible D gene is TRBD1 (5 bases). The CDR3 spans 13 residues. The germline V gene encodes CDR1 MDHEN and CDR2 SYDVKM. The V gene lost 5 bases and the J gene lost 10 bases, with 14 bases spanning the gap. The DNA for the CDR3 is TGTGCCAGCAGTGTGAGACAGAGGTCGGAGCTGTTTTTT. Translated, it gives CASSVRQRSELFF.

The chain employs TRBV9 and TRBJ1-2; TRBD1 matches 8 bases. J lost 0 bases, V lost 7 bases, and 8 bases had no gene match. There are 15 residues in the CDR3. From germline, CDR1 is SGDLS and CDR2 YYNGEE. This CDR3 is CASGDRQGSNYGYTF. As DNA, the CDR3 is TGTGCCAGCGGGGACCGACAGGGGTCTAACTATGGCTACACCTTC.

The V call is TRBV29-1, the J call TRBJ1-2; D is unresolved. The CDR3 has 11 amino acids. Germline lookup yields CDR1 SQVTM and CDR2 ANQGSEA. Trimming pared 0 bases from V and 6 bases from J, leaving 5 bases between. The CDR3 DNA reads TGCAGCGTTGAAGAGCAGCATGGCTACACCTTC. This translates into CSVEEQHGYTF.

The chain combines TRBV2 with TRBJ1-5; weak D call: TRBD1 (5 bases). The CDR3 length is 16 residues. The V gene lost 1 base and the J gene lost 0 bases, with 10 bases spanning the gap. Per the germline V gene, CDR1 is SNHLY and CDR2 is FYNNEI. This CDR3 reads CASSEGGGLSNQPQHF. The CDR3 nucleotides are TGTGCCAGCAGTGAAGGCGGGGGACTTAGCAATCAGCCCCAGCATTTT.

This clone was observed a handful of times. The rearrangement joins TRBV25-1 to TRBJ1-1; 11 nucleotides line up with TRBD1. The CDR3 length is 14 residues. The V segment lost 3 bases and the J segment 3 bases; nucleotides outside the gene matches: 0. CDR1 MGHDK and CDR2 SYGVNS come from the germline V gene. DNA for the CDR3: TGTGCCAGCAGTGAGGGACAGGGGGACACTGAAGCTTTCTTT. This encodes CASSEGQGDTEAFF.

Details on this clone: Other DNA variants within this sample encode the same CDR3. The chain joins TRBV28 to TRBJ1-1, with D unclear. V was cut by 5 bases and J by 3 bases, with 7 bases left in between. CDR1 MDHEN and CDR2 SYDVKM come from the germline V gene. The CDR3 contains 12 residues. The CDR3: CASSTKDTEAFF. For the CDR3, the DNA is TGTGCCAGCAGTACAAAAGACACTGAAGCTTTCTTT.

This CDR3 is CASSSYPGLAGGDGCEQYF. The CDR3 DNA follows: TGTGCCAGCAGCTCTTACCCGGGACTAGCGGGAGGGGACGGTTGCGAGCAGTACTTC. The gene calls are TRBV11-2 and TRBJ2-7, with 16 bases identical to TRBD2. The CDR3 has 19 residues. After removal of 4 bases from V and 6 bases from J, the junction contained 15 bases not matched to a gene. The germline gives CDR1 SGHAT, CDR2 FQNNGV.

The chain recombines TRBV27 with TRBJ2-3; TRBD1 might be the D (6 bases). The CDR3 runs to 15 residues. The germline CDR1 and CDR2 sequences are MNHEY and SMNVEV (reference sequence). Trimming cost V 7 bases and J 2 bases, with 16 bases left between them. The CDR3 nucleotides read TGTGCCAGCACCTTGGGGCAGGGGAACACAGATACGCAGTATTTT. This encodes CASTLGQGNTDTQYF.

The chain is built from TRBV28 and TRBJ1-1, with a tentative D call TRBD1 (5 bases). The CDR3 is 16 amino acids. The germline V gene encodes CDR1 MDHEN and CDR2 SYDVKM. Trimming pared 2 bases from V and 4 bases from J, leaving 17 bases between. In nucleotides, the CDR3 is TGTGCCAGCAGTTTAAGGGACCTGGGGGTTCGCACTGAAGCTTTCTTT. Amino acid sequence: CASSLRDLGVRTEAFF. Filled out from reference TRBV28 and TRBJ1-1, the complete variable domain reads DVKVTQSSRYLVKRTGEKVFLECVQDMDHENMFWYRQDPGLGLRLIYFSYDVKMKEKGDIPEGYSVSREKKERFSLILESASTNQTSMYLCASSLRDLGVRTEAFFGQGTRLTVV.

V is TRBV5-1 and J is TRBJ2-5; D gene uncertain. CDR1 and CDR2 (germline): SGHRS, YFSETQ. V was cut by 4 bases and J by 5 bases, with 15 bases left in between. The CDR3 extends over 14 amino acids. CDR3 coding DNA: TGCGCCAGCAGCCCGGCTGTGGGGAACGAGACCCAGTACTTC. Translated, it gives CASSPAVGNETQYF.

The rearrangement uses TRBV13 and TRBJ1-1; D is possibly TRBD1 (5 bases). V lost 5 bases and J 6 bases, leaving 28 bases between the germline ends. Germline CDR1 is PRHDT and CDR2 is FYEKMQ (reference sequence). The CDR3 runs to 18 residues. The DNA for the CDR3 is TGTGCCAGCAGCCCCCGGTCGTCGGAATTGGGGCAAAGCGCTGAAGCTTTCTTT. Its translation is CASSPRSSELGQSAEAFF.

The chain combines TRBV14 with TRBJ2-7; the match to TRBD2 covers 11 bases. The CDR3 sequence is 15 residues long. In germline, CDR1 is SGHDN, CDR2 FVKESK. J was trimmed by 10 bases and V by 1 base; bases with no gene match: 9. In DNA form, the CDR3 reads TGTGCCAGCAGCCAAGCCCGAACTAGCGGGAGCAAACAGTACTTC. Amino acids: CASSQARTSGSKQYF.

The V and J genes are TRBV19 and TRBJ1-2; maybe TRBD1 (6 bases). V was cut by 5 bases and J by 5 bases, with 18 bases left in between. Per germline, CDR1 LNHDA and CDR2 SQIVND (reference sequence). CDR3 length: 15 amino acids. The CDR3 DNA reads TGTGCCAGTAGTCCCGCGGGACATCCCGAGTATGGCTACACCTTC. It is translated as CASSPAGHPEYGYTF.

The chain carries TRBV25-1 and TRBJ1-3; a weak D match, TRBD1 (5 bases). Germline CDR1 MGHDK, CDR2 SYGVNS. The CDR3 length is 15 residues. The V end was cut by 7 bases, the J end by 7 bases, with 20 bases between. The DNA for the CDR3 is TGTGCCAGCACCATAGACAGCACCCTGGGGAACACCATATATTTT. It yields the protein CASTIDSTLGNTIYF. Combining the CDR3 with reference TRBV25-1 and TRBJ1-3 gives the whole variable domain EADIYQTPRYLVIGTGKKITLECSQTMGHDKMYWYQQDPGMELHLIHYSYGVNSTEKGDLSSESTVSRIRTEHFPLTLESARPSHTSQYLCASTIDSTLGNTIYFGEGSWLTVV.